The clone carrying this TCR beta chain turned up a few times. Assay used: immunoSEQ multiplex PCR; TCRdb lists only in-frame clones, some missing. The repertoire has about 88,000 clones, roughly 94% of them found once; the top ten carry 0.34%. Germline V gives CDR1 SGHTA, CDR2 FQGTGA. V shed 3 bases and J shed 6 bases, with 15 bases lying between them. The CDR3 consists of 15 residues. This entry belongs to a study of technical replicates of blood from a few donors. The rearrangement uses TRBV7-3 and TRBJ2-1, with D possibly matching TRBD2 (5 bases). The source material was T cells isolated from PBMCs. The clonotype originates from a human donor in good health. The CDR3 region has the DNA TGTGCCAGCAGCTTGTCGGCGGGTCCTCCCAATGAGCAGTTCTTC. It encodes CASSLSAGPPNEQFF. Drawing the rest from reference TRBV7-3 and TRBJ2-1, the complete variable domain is GAGVSQTPSNKVTEKGKYVELRCDPISGHTALYWYRQSLGQGPEFLIYFQGTGAADDSGLPNDRFFAVRPEGSVSTLKIQRTERGDSAVYLCASSLSAGPPNEQFFGPGTRLTVL.